The count of the clone carrying this T cell receptor beta chain is one. The data stem from a study of blood T cell repertoires in COVID-19. Whole-study context: Samples of COVID-19 (acute and convalescent) were obtained from the United States, Italy and Spain. In each case, the material was cDNA or gDNA derived from T cells, B-cell-depleted T cells, or PBMCs.

The germline V gene has CDR1 LNHDA and CDR2 SQIVND (reference sequence). V lost 7 bases, J lost 4 bases, and 13 bases lay in between. The CDR3 contains 13 residues. Recruited during active infection, patients (from Seattle) were subsequently followed longitudinally. Methods used by the authors: Estimation of nucleated cell counts was performed using reference gene primer amplification. Profiling relied on immunoSEQ multiplex PCR, and the TCRdb table lists in-frame clones only, not all of them. The V and J calls and clone size were taken over from that table, and D and trimming were inferred from the DNA. This sample has around 260,000 clones, with around nine tenths found just once.

The source of this sequence is an older woman with COVID-19, enrolled during active disease. Input material: peripheral blood. The chain couples TRBV19 to TRBJ1-2, with a tentative D call TRBD1 (6 bases). The CDR3: CASNTGQSYGYTF. Written as DNA, the CDR3 is TGTGCCAGTAATACCGGACAGAGCTATGGCTACACCTTC.